This T cell receptor (beta chain) is from a study of T cell responses to AZD1222 COVID-19 vaccine. Libraries were prepared by immunoSEQ multiplex PCR; TCRdb keeps only in-frame clonotypes and omits some of them. The table has some 140,000 clones, about four fifths seen once. The CDR3 is 11 residues long. The V end lost 4 bases, the J end lost 6 bases, and 7 bases lay between the germline ends. Looked up from germline, CDR1 is LGHDT and CDR2 is YNNKEL (reference sequence). The rearrangement joins TRBV3-1 (or the pseudogene TRBV3-2) to TRBJ2-7; D is unresolved. This sample comprised peripheral blood, obtained on day 0 of AZD1222 vaccination. The sequence was collected from an adult in good health. The DNA for the CDR3 is TGTGCCAGCAGCCCCGGACGCGAGCAGTACTTC. Its protein is CASSPGREQYF.